This TCR beta chain was profiled in a study of shared clonotypes between healthy human individuals (dated by TCRdb to 2020 to 2021). At the level of the whole study: A couple of women and a few men aged 18 to 49 years were included in the cohort. For each donor, CD4 naive and CD4 memory were each given three plates, CD8 naive was given two plates, and CD8 memory was given one plate. Each donor's leukapheresis produced roughly between roughly 0.85 and 9.5 billion PBMCs. Libraries were prepared and TCR repertoires were sequenced by different laboratories using diverse techniques, in order to increase sequencing depth and limit assay-specific biases. Blood TCR repertoires of about five healthy adults were deeply sequenced to estimate repertoire size and the extent of clonotype sharing between individuals.

The sample holds one count of this clone. Which antigen it targets is not known. Base qualities are missing; no much larger clone stands one base away. TCR CDR3 regions were amplified from genomic DNA by multiplex PCR using the deep immunoSEQ assay. For each cell subset, the extracted genomic DNA was distributed evenly across all wells of several immunoSEQ 96-well plates, and each plate served as one replicate. For sorted subsets, each replicate PCR was loaded with 200 ng genomic DNA, equivalent to 30,000 or so T cell genomes. Purified libraries were quantified with a Qubit 3.0 fluorometer, sized on a Bioanalyzer 2100, and re-quantified with the KAPA Library Quantification kit. Every immunoSEQ 96-well plate was sequenced on a dedicated single-read 150-cycle Illumina NextSeq 550 flow cell. In the paper's pipeline: The immunoSEQ output contained only junctional sequences without quality scores, so filtering could not match that applied to full-length reads. Sequences were annotated with PyIR, a Python wrapper for IgBLAST v1.9, using IMGT germline references to assign V/J genes and CDR3. Any read was removed if the V/J assignment was weak (E-value above 1e-6), the CDR3 was missing, or the read contained stop codons, out-of-frame junctions, or ambiguous translated residues. V3J clonotypes were defined as sequences sharing an identical inferred V gene, J gene, and CDR3 amino acid sequence. Percentage overlap between repertoires was calculated by dividing the number of shared unique clonotypes by the size of the smaller repertoire. RTK rarefaction, the Chao1 estimator, and Recon v2.1 estimates of unobserved clonotypes were used to assess repertoire richness. Generation probabilities for all TCRbeta clonotypes obtained by the gDNA method from a handful of donors were computed using OLGA. TCRdb's version of the immuneACCESS table is confined to in-frame rearrangements and falls short of the full clone set. An unresolved V gene accounts for under half of the shortfall where checked; the remainder is of unknown origin. That table gives V, J and clone size, and the DNA gave D and trimming. This sample holds about 2.3 million clones; 85% to 95% were observed only once. The ten largest clones represent roughly 0.34% of the sample.

Findings and caveats that apply to the study as a whole: Only blood was sampled, and tissue TCR repertoires likely differ from those in blood. Across a handful of donors, approximately 5% of naive CD4, approximately 3.6% of naive CD8, around 2.5% of memory CD4, and around 0.4% of memory CD8 clonotypes were shared. Clonotypes shared by all four sorted-subset donors showed higher generation probabilities than non-shared clonotypes. Based on pairwise subsampling, the degree of clonotype sharing among donors was expected to be affected by sequencing depth. Larger estimated clonotype richness was generally found for naive subsets than for memory subsets. The genetic and exposure-history diversity represented was limited by the small number of donors. Incomplete sequencing was indicated by rarefaction of sorted-subset datasets, despite the large sequencing depth.

Spanning cysteine to phenylalanine, the CDR3 consists of 12 amino acids. Just CDR3 DNA is preserved here, 36 bases in frame from base 1. Taken from the germline V gene, the CDR1 and CDR2 loops are SNHLY and FYNNEI. The V end gives up 8 bases and the J end 5 bases, leaving 3 bases in the junction not matched to a gene. Healthy HIV-negative adults with no recently reported acute infections or vaccinations were included as donors. Every donor was a Caucasian adult residing in Nashville, Tennessee, USA. Magnetic negative selection was used to enrich CD4+ T cells, after which naive cells were positively selected on CD45RA and the negative fraction became the memory subset. Blood was collected by leukapheresis, and PBMCs were isolated by Ficoll-Histopaque density gradient centrifugation and then cryopreserved in liquid nitrogen vapor phase. Analytical flow cytometry was used to check the purity and quantity of every magnetically sorted T cell population. Each sorted fraction had its genomic DNA isolated and then quantified by UV absorbance on a Nanodrop 2000c.

In this chain, TRBV2 is recombined with TRBJ1-1, and 9 bases in between align with TRBD1. The specimen sequenced was naive CD4+ T cells from PBMCs. This specimen's cell subset or site label, per the study, means: CD45RA+ positively selected. This TCR was sampled from a man aged 18 to 29 in good health. Some clones in this sample may be carry-over from other donors' samples. Here is the DNA: TGTGCCAGCGGGACAGGGAGTACTGAAGCTTTCTTT. It specifies CASGTGSTEAFF.